This entry lists 27 T cell receptor beta chains sequenced from one sample in a study of blood T cell repertoires in COVID-19. TCRdb keeps only in-frame clones here, not all; method: immunoSEQ multiplex PCR. The table includes around 61,000 clones, around 84% detected once. Input material: peripheral blood. Receptors were obtained from a man aged 45-60 years with active COVID-19.

The chain is built from TRBV5-8 and TRBJ2-2, with D tentatively TRBD1 (6 bases). CDR3 size: 14 residues. Germline CDR1 and CDR2: SGHTS and YDEGEE. V was cut by 0 bases and J by 5 bases, with 8 bases left in between. The CDR3, as DNA: TGTGCCAGCAGCTTGGGAGGGGGAACCGGGGAGCTGTTTTTT. Translated: CASSLGGGTGELFF. The full variable domain, with the rest looked up from reference TRBV5-8 and TRBJ2-2, is EAGVTQSPTHLIKTRGQQATLRCSPISGHTSVYWYQQALGLGLQFLLWYDEGEERNRGNFPPRFSGRQFPNYSSELNVNALELEDSALYLCASSLGGGTGELFFGEGSRLTVL.

The chain links TRBV9 to TRBJ2-7, with 7 bases fitting TRBD1. Germline V lookup: CDR1 SGDLS, CDR2 YYNGEE. The V and J ends lost 3 bases and 1 base, in that order; junction bases with no gene match: 4. The CDR3 is 14 amino acids. The CDR3 sequence: CASSGGQASYEQYF. The CDR3 nucleotides are TGTGCCAGCAGCGGCGGACAGGCTTCCTACGAGCAGTACTTC.

This chain uses TRBV4-2 with TRBJ1-1; D may be TRBD1 (5 bases). The CDR3 length is 15 residues. V was cut by 4 bases and J by 1 base, with 13 bases left in between. Germline CDR1 and CDR2: LGHNA and YNFKEQ. The CDR3: CASSPRAGENTEAFF. The CDR3 DNA reads as TGTGCCAGCAGCCCCCGGGCGGGGGAGAACACTGAAGCTTTCTTT.

Only one count was recorded for this clone. The chain carries TRBV7-8 and TRBJ2-1; perhaps TRBD2 as D (6 bases). The germline CDR1 and CDR2 sequences are SGHVS and FQNEAQ. The CDR3 is 16 amino acids. The germline V and J ends were trimmed by 5 bases and 7 bases, with 21 bases remaining between them. The CDR3 here is CASSTPGTRQKNEQFF. CDR3 sequence (DNA): TGTGCCAGCAGCACACCAGGGACTCGGCAGAAAAATGAGCAGTTCTTC.

The chain has TRBV6-5 and TRBJ1-1; D is undetermined. Per germline, CDR1 MNHEY and CDR2 SVGAGI. The CDR3 spans 14 residues. Deletions cut 6 bases from V and 6 bases from J, with 17 bases between. CDR3: CASRRPLMRAEAFF. In DNA, the CDR3 is TGTGCCAGCAGAAGACCCTTGATGAGGGCTGAAGCTTTCTTT.

V usage is TRBV24-1 and J usage is TRBJ2-2, with 8 bases identical to TRBD2. Germline V gives CDR1 KGHDR, CDR2 SFDVKD. V was clipped by 6 bases and J by 6 bases; unmatched bases: 5. The length of the CDR3 is 14 residues. CDR3 loop: CATSTGGFAGELFF. CDR3 DNA: TGTGCCACCAGTACGGGAGGGTTCGCCGGGGAGCTGTTTTTT.

This chain connects TRBV5-1 to TRBJ2-2, with a tentative D call TRBD2 (6 bases). CDR1 SGHRS and CDR2 YFSETQ come from the germline V gene. This CDR3 region has 13 residues. Trimming took off 4 bases at V and 6 bases at J, with 10 bases between the two ends. DNA for the CDR3: TGCGCCAGCAGCCGGACTATTTCCGGGGAGCTGTTTTTT. Translation gives CASSRTISGELFF.

The chain couples TRBV6-5 to TRBJ1-2, with 9 bases fitting TRBD1. CDR3 length equals 14 residues. The junction had 8 bases not matched to a gene; V was cut back by 6 bases and J by 6 bases. CDR1 and CDR2 (germline): MNHEY, SVGAGI. Here the CDR3 DNA reads TGTGCCAGCAGCGAGTGGACAGGGGAGGATGGCTACACCTTC. Amino acid sequence: CASSEWTGEDGYTF.

This clone was counted once. V usage is TRBV13 and J usage is TRBJ2-7, with D maybe TRBD2 (5 bases). Trimming stripped 1 base from V and 6 bases from J, with 22 bases between. Per the germline V gene, CDR1 is PRHDT and CDR2 is FYEKMQ (reference sequence). This CDR3 is built from 17 residues. DNA of the CDR3: TGTGCCAGCAGCTTAGATCCCGGGGTCGGATTTTACGGCGAGCAGTACTTC. Amino acids: CASSLDPGVGFYGEQYF.

The V gene is TRBV11-2, the J gene TRBJ2-7; TRBD2 matches at 8 bases. The CDR3 is 15 residues long. Germline V gene lookup returns CDR1 SGHAT and CDR2 FQNNGV. V trimming: 3 bases; J trimming: 4 bases; junction bases outside the gene matches: 8. CDR3 residues: CASSFGKAGEYEQYF. The CDR3, as DNA: TGTGCCAGCAGCTTCGGAAAAGCGGGAGAATACGAGCAGTACTTC.

The V and J genes are TRBV7-2 and TRBJ1-2; 9 bases map to TRBD1. Trimming cost V 5 bases and J 7 bases; bases outside gene matches: 5. Per the germline V gene, CDR1 is SGHTA and CDR2 is FQGNSA. The CDR3 sequence is 13 residues long. The CDR3 DNA reads as TGTGCCAGCAGCCATGCGACAGGGGGTGGCTACACCTTC. Amino acid sequence: CASSHATGGGYTF.

The chain recombines TRBV6-5 with TRBJ1-1; 7 bases are shared with TRBD1. The CDR3 loop spans 14 amino acids. Germline V gives CDR1 MNHEY, CDR2 SVGAGI. Losses at the gene ends were 2 bases for V and 2 bases for J; bases not matched to a gene: 2. The chain's CDR3 is CASSYDRANTEAFF. The DNA of the CDR3 is TGTGCCAGCAGTTACGACAGGGCCAACACTGAAGCTTTCTTT.

This clone has only one observation. The J gene is TRBJ2-5, the V gene TRBV7-9; 10 bases agree with TRBD2. J was trimmed by 5 bases and V by 5 bases; bases with no gene match: 8. In germline, CDR1 is SEHNR, CDR2 FQNEAQ (reference sequence). This CDR3 comprises 15 residues. This chain's CDR3 is CASSRGTSVYETQYF. The DNA of the CDR3 is TGTGCCAGCAGCCGGGGGACTAGCGTTTATGAGACCCAGTACTTC.

V is TRBV5-5 and J is TRBJ2-1; the match to TRBD1 covers 11 bases. The CDR3 has 20 amino acids. V lost 4 bases and J lost 3; bases outside the gene matches: 18. Germline CDR1 reads SGHKS; CDR2 reads YYEKEE (reference sequence). In DNA form, the CDR3 reads TGTGCCAGCAGCCCGACCCGGGGACAGGGGGGACTAGGGATCTACAATGAGCAGTTCTTC. Protein sequence: CASSPTRGQGGLGIYNEQFF.

The chain uses TRBV29-1 and TRBJ1-1, with D possibly being TRBD1 (5 bases). V was cut by 8 bases and J by 2 bases, with 12 bases left in between. Germline CDR1 and CDR2: SQVTM and ANQGSEA. The CDR3 spans 12 residues. DNA of the CDR3: TGCAGCACTGGAGACAGTAACACTGAAGCTTTCTTT. This codes for CSTGDSNTEAFF.

The genes are TRBV24-1 and TRBJ2-7; 8 nucleotides match TRBD1. The V and J ends lost 1 base and 5 bases, in that order; junction bases with no gene match: 9. The CDR3 runs to 16 residues. Germline V gene data show CDR1 as KGHDR and CDR2 as SFDVKD. CDR3 sequence reads: CATSDLSRQGSNEQYF. The CDR3, as DNA: TGTGCCACCAGTGATTTATCAAGACAGGGGTCCAACGAGCAGTACTTC.

The V and J genes are TRBV19 and TRBJ1-2; no clear D. Germline lookup yields CDR1 LNHDA and CDR2 SQIVND (reference sequence). The CDR3 spans 16 residues. V was shortened by 0 bases and J by 3 bases, with 14 bases between the two germline ends. CDR3 amino acids: CASSIDAGSRHYGYTF. Written as DNA, the CDR3 is TGTGCCAGTAGTATAGATGCAGGATCGCGTCACTATGGCTACACCTTC.

This chain uses TRBV24-1 with TRBJ2-5; 14 nucleotides line up with TRBD2. J lost 5 bases, V lost 4 bases, and 5 bases had no gene match. Germline V CDR1 and CDR2: KGHDR, SFDVKD. The CDR3 contains 16 residues. The CDR3 nucleotides are TGTGCCACCAGTGACCCGACTAGCGGGGGGGCTGAGACCCAGTACTTC. Residues: CATSDPTSGGAETQYF.

This sequence joins TRBV15 and TRBJ2-7; TRBD1 agrees at 10 bases. V shed 0 bases, J shed 4 bases, and the junction held 9 bases outside the gene matches. This CDR3 comprises 17 residues. Germline CDR1 is LNHNV and CDR2 is YYDKDF (reference sequence). The CDR3 spells CATSRDYQDRGKYEQYF. The CDR3 nucleotides read TGTGCCACCAGCAGAGATTACCAGGACAGGGGGAAATACGAGCAGTACTTC.

The CDR3 spells CASGLLNTEAFF. In nucleotides, the CDR3 is TGTGCCAGTGGACTCTTGAACACTGAAGCTTTCTTT. The chain couples TRBV19 to TRBJ1-1; no definite D call. Germline V gives CDR1 LNHDA, CDR2 SQIVND (reference sequence). This CDR3 comprises 12 residues. V was trimmed by 8 bases and J by 0 bases, leaving 7 bases between them.

The chain combines TRBV13 with TRBJ1-2; D perhaps matches TRBD1 (6 bases). CDR3 length: 15 amino acids. The germline CDR1 and CDR2 sequences are PRHDT and FYEKMQ (reference sequence). Trimming shortened V by 5 bases and J by 4 bases, and 17 bases separated the two germline ends. The CDR3 bases are TGTGCCAGCAGCCCTGGGGGGGCACAACTCTATGGCTACACCTTC. Its protein is CASSPGGAQLYGYTF.

The gene calls are TRBV5-1 and TRBJ2-5, with TRBD2 as a possible D gene (6 bases). Germline V CDR1 and CDR2: SGHRS, YFSETQ. This CDR3 contains 13 residues. V was shortened by 3 bases and J by 3 bases, with 9 bases between the two germline ends. This chain's CDR3 is CASSYGTEETQYF. The CDR3 DNA follows: TGCGCCAGCAGCTATGGGACTGAAGAGACCCAGTACTTC.

The rearrangement joins TRBV29-1 to TRBJ2-3; 10 positions match TRBD2. The CDR3 sequence is 15 residues long. With V trimmed by 4 bases and J by 1 base, 5 bases remained unmatched. Germline V lookup: CDR1 SQVTM, CDR2 ANQGSEA. The CDR3 sequence is CSVVPSGGRTDTQYF. In DNA, the CDR3 is TGCAGCGTTGTCCCTAGCGGGGGTCGCACAGATACGCAGTATTTT.

The V and J genes are TRBV12-5 and TRBJ1-1, with 8 nucleotides matching TRBD1. J gave up 4 bases and V 3 bases, and 10 bases lay outside the gene matches. The germline V gene has CDR1 LGHNT and CDR2 FRNRAP. There are 16 residues in the CDR3. CDR3 DNA sequence: TGTGCTAGTGGTTTTACTGGACAGGGAAGACCCACTGAAGCTTTCTTT. Translating gives CASGFTGQGRPTEAFF.

This chain connects TRBV19 to TRBJ1-1, with TRBD1 matching over 7 bases. With 3 bases clipped from V and 1 base from J, the junction kept 8 bases outside the gene matches. Germline CDR1 reads LNHDA; CDR2 reads SQIVND (reference sequence). CDR3 length: 16 amino acids. Here the CDR3 reads CASSIGDQGGNTEAFF. The CDR3 DNA reads TGTGCCAGTAGTATCGGGGACCAGGGGGGGAACACTGAAGCTTTCTTT.

V and J are TRBV6-5 and TRBJ2-7; 10 bases are a match to TRBD1. Trimming took 6 bases from V and 6 from J; bases not matched to a gene: 11. The CDR3 loop spans 15 amino acids. Germline V CDR1 and CDR2: MNHEY, SVGAGI. For the CDR3, the DNA is TGTGCCAGCAGGGGTGACAGGGGGCTTCCCATCGAGCAGTACTTC. Translated, it gives CASRGDRGLPIEQYF.

The chain employs TRBV24-1 and TRBJ2-3; TRBD2 matches 8 bases. CDR1 is KGHDR, CDR2 SFDVKD, per germline. Trimming removed 3 bases from V and 4 bases from J; junction bases left unmatched: 8. The CDR3 extends over 16 amino acids. The CDR3 reads CATSDRRGDNADTQYF. The CDR3 nucleotides are TGTGCCACCAGTGATCGGCGGGGGGACAATGCAGATACGCAGTATTTT.